The rows below give T cell receptor beta chains drawn from one sample of a study of blood T cell repertoires in COVID-19. Method: immunoSEQ multiplex PCR; TCRdb's copy keeps in-frame clones and lacks some. The table includes more than 300,000 clones, 80% to 95% detected once. Sequencing input: PBMCs or T cells enriched from blood (not recorded which). Receptor source: a woman aged 25 to 39 who had recovered from COVID-19. Both conserved end residues are part of each CDR3. D genes are given only for firm matches. Clone size appears in some rows only: once, few, many, or a class for an expanded clone.

V gene	D gene	clone size	J gene	CDR3 DNA	CDR3 protein
TRBV19	-	-	TRBJ2-1	TGTGCCAGTACGCCCTCTGGGCTTCACGCGGGGGAGCAGTTCTTC	CASTPSGLHAGEQFF
TRBV19	TRBD1	-	TRBJ1-1	TGTGCCAGTATTCGGACAGGAGGGAACACTGAAGCTTTCTTT	CASIRTGGNTEAFF
TRBV6-5	TRBD2	-	TRBJ2-2	TGTGCCAGCAGTCATAGCGGGAGGGGGACCGGGGAGCTGTTTTTT	CASSHSGRGTGELFF
TRBV5-4	TRBD1	-	TRBJ2-2	TGTGCCAGCGGCCCGGGACAGGGTGGGGTGGCCGGGGAGCTGTTTTTT	CASGPGQGGVAGELFF
TRBV7-2	TRBD1	-	TRBJ2-7	TGTGCCAGCAGCTCCCGGGACAGCTACGAGCAGTACTTC	CASSSRDSYEQYF
TRBV4-1	-	-	TRBJ1-3	TGCGCCAGCAGCCAAGACTACCAATCCCGCTCTGGAAACACCATATATTTT	CASSQDYQSRSGNTIYF
TRBV14	-	once	TRBJ1-6	TGTGCCAGCAGCCAAGATTACGGCACGCCGGGCGGGTCACCCCTCCACTTT	CASSQDYGTPGGSPLHF
TRBV7-2	TRBD2	-	TRBJ2-1	TGTGCCAGCAGGGGAAGCGGGGGGGCCAATGAGCAGTTCTTC	CASRGSGGANEQFF
TRBV11-2	-	-	TRBJ2-5	TGTGCCAGCAGCCAACAGGGAGGGAGGGAGACCCAGTACTTC	CASSQQGGRETQYF
TRBV2	TRBD1	-	TRBJ1-1	TGTGCCAGCAGGAAGATAAGAGGGGGCAGTTCGTCTGAAGCTTTCTTT	CASRKIRGGSSSEAFF
TRBV6-1	-	-	TRBJ2-1	TGTGCCAGCAGTGAAAAGCGGGCGAGCTCCTACAATGAGCAGTTCTTC	CASSEKRASSYNEQFF
TRBV7-6	-	-	TRBJ1-3	TGTGCCAGCAGCCTCATCCACAGGGGAAACACCATATATTTT	CASSLIHRGNTIYF
TRBV18	-	-	TRBJ2-7	TGTGCCAGCTCACGGGGGGGCGGAAGGGACGAGCAGTACTTC	CASSRGGGRDEQYF
TRBV20-1	TRBD2	-	TRBJ2-1	TGCAGTGCTAGTATCGTGAGGATGGCGGGAGGGGGGGAGCAGTTCTTC	CSASIVRMAGGGEQFF
TRBV7-3	-	-	TRBJ2-1	TGTGCCAGCAGCCCCCGAAGTGGTTCGGGTTTCCATGAGCAGTTCTTC	CASSPRSGSGFHEQFF
TRBV4-1	-	-	TRBJ2-2	TGCGCCAGCAGCCAAGAGGCCCCAGTCACCGGGGAGCTGTTTTTT	CASSQEAPVTGELFF
TRBV30	-	-	TRBJ1-1	TGTGCCTGGAGTAGGACACGGAACACTGAAGCTTTCTTT	CAWSRTRNTEAFF
TRBV9	-	-	TRBJ1-1	TGTGCCAGCTCCAGGGGCGGAAACACTGAAGCTTTCTTT	CASSRGGNTEAFF
TRBV7-9	-	-	TRBJ2-2	TGTGCCAGTAAACAGGGACCGAACACCGGGGAGCTGTTTTTT	CASKQGPNTGELFF
TRBV9	TRBD2	-	TRBJ2-1	TGTGCCAGCAGCGCCCTGGACAGACTAGCGGGAGAGAATGAGCAGTTCTTC	CASSALDRLAGENEQFF
TRBV7-9	TRBD1	-	TRBJ2-1	TGTGCCAGCAGCTTAGGGCAGGGGGCGAGAAATGAGCAGTTCTTC	CASSLGQGARNEQFF
TRBV7-9	-	-	TRBJ2-7	TGTGCCAGCAGCTTTTCTCCGTCAGCGTGGGAGCAGTACTTC	CASSFSPSAWEQYF
TRBV2	-	-	TRBJ1-2	TGTGCCAGCACCGAAGCGGAGAAAAGCTACACCTTC	CASTEAEKSYTF
TRBV6-5	-	-	TRBJ2-7	TGTGCCAGCAGTTACGGTTACAACTACGAGCAGTACTTC	CASSYGYNYEQYF
TRBV30	-	-	TRBJ2-2	TGTGCCTGGACGGTGAACACCGGGGAGCTGTTTTTT	CAWTVNTGELFF
TRBV3-1/TRBV3-2	TRBD2	-	TRBJ2-3	TGTGCCAGCAGCCAAGATCTAAGGACTAGCGGGAGATCAACACTCGGGATAGATACGCAGTATTTT	CASSQDLRTSGRSTLGIDTQYF
TRBV7-6	-	-	TRBJ1-4	TGTGCCAGCAGCTTAGCTAGAGGCCGTGAAAAACTGTTTTTT	CASSLARGREKLFF
TRBV9	-	-	TRBJ1-6	TGTGCCAGCAGCGTAAGTCAGGGAACCTATAATTCACCCCTCCACTTT	CASSVSQGTYNSPLHF
TRBV29-1	TRBD1	-	TRBJ1-2	TGCAGCGTAGTTACAGGGGACTCTGGCTACACCTTC	CSVVTGDSGYTF
TRBV27	-	-	TRBJ1-2	TGTGCCAGCAGTAACTACAGGGATGGCTACACCTTC	CASSNYRDGYTF
TRBV4-3	-	-	TRBJ2-1	TGCGCCAGCAGCCAAGATGGGGACTTGAACAATGAGCAGTTCTTC	CASSQDGDLNNEQFF
TRBV5-1	-	-	TRBJ1-1	TGCGCCAGCAGCCCCCAGAATCCTCAGAACACTGAAGCTTTCTTT	CASSPQNPQNTEAFF
TRBV7-9	-	-	TRBJ1-4	TGTGCCAGCAGCTTCCAGGCAACTAATGAAAAACTGTTTTTT	CASSFQATNEKLFF
TRBV5-4	TRBD2	-	TRBJ2-5	TGTGCCAGCAGCTTGGGAAAGCGGGGTCTACAAGAGACCCAGTACTTC	CASSLGKRGLQETQYF
TRBV5-4	TRBD2	-	TRBJ2-1	TGTGCCAGCAGCGGCCGACTAGCGGGGTACAATGAGCAGTTCTTC	CASSGRLAGYNEQFF
TRBV5-1	-	-	TRBJ2-3	TGCGCCAGCAGCCCCGGGACTTCCAAAGTCCCCACAGATACGCAGTATTTT	CASSPGTSKVPTDTQYF
TRBV27	-	-	TRBJ1-4	TGTGCCAGCAGGCCTAGAGGGGACACCTTAGAAAAACTGTTTTTT	CASRPRGDTLEKLFF
TRBV7-9	-	-	TRBJ1-6	TGTGCCAGCAGCCGGACTGAAAATAATTCACCCCTCCACTTT	CASSRTENNSPLHF
TRBV19	TRBD2	-	TRBJ2-5	TGTGCCAGTAGTATAGATCCCGTAGGGGCTAGCGGGGGACCTCAAGAGACCCAGTACTTC	CASSIDPVGASGGPQETQYF
TRBV19	TRBD2	-	TRBJ2-3	TGTGCCAGTAGGGGCCTAGCGGGAGAGAGAGAGAGCCACGGGGAGCAGTATTTT	CASRGLAGERESHGEQYF
TRBV4-2	-	few	TRBJ2-6	TGTGCCAGCAGCCAACTCTCTGGGGCCAACGTCCTGACTTTC	CASSQLSGANVLTF
TRBV29-1	-	-	TRBJ1-1	TGCAGCGTTGCGCTTTACAGGGAATCGTCTGAAGCTTTCTTT	CSVALYRESSEAFF
TRBV5-1	TRBD1	-	TRBJ1-6	TGCGCCAGCAGCTTGGCCGGGACAGGGGAACGATCACCCCTCCACTTT	CASSLAGTGERSPLHF
TRBV29-1	TRBD1	-	TRBJ2-5	TGCAGCGTGGAAGACAGGGGCCCAGAGACCCAGTACTTC	CSVEDRGPETQYF
TRBV19	-	-	TRBJ1-4	TGTGCCAGTGGGCTGTACCAGGGAACTAATGAAAAACTGTTTTTT	CASGLYQGTNEKLFF
TRBV9	TRBD2	-	TRBJ2-3	TGTGCCAGCAGCGCGGGACTAGCGAAAGATACGCAGTATTTT	CASSAGLAKDTQYF
TRBV14	TRBD1	-	TRBJ1-2	TGTGCCAGCAGCCGACAGGGGCCCTATGGCTACACCTTC	CASSRQGPYGYTF
TRBV24-1	-	-	TRBJ1-2	TGTGCCACCAGTGATCCCCAGGGGCATGGCTACACCTTC	CATSDPQGHGYTF
TRBV3-1/TRBV3-2	-	-	TRBJ1-2	TGTGCCAGCAGCCAAGAGAGTGGCTACACCTTC	CASSQESGYTF
TRBV7-2	-	-	TRBJ2-7	TGTGCCAGCAGCTTAGTTTCTCGGGTAAGCGAGCAGTACTTC	CASSLVSRVSEQYF
TRBV11-3	TRBD1	-	TRBJ2-5	TGTGCCAGCAGCTCGGGACAGGGCCGAGCCCAGTACTTC	CASSSGQGRAQYF
TRBV6-2/TRBV6-3	-	-	TRBJ1-2	TGTGCCAGCAGTCGCCGCCCGGGGGTTAATGGCTACACCTTC	CASSRRPGVNGYTF
TRBV29-1	-	-	TRBJ1-5	TGCAGCGTTGCAAAGACAGTGAAAGGTCAGCCCCAGCATTTT	CSVAKTVKGQPQHF